The clone carrying this T cell receptor beta chain was counted at least ten times. What it binds is unknown. This sample is drawn from a study of T-cell memory formation after mild COVID-19. Trimming stripped 7 bases from V and 0 bases from J, with 10 bases between. This CDR3 spans 14 amino acids. Study-wide points: Shrinking CD4+ clones resided mostly in CM and EM, and CD8+ ones in EMRA. Whereas later expanders leaned CD4+, clones contracting day 15 to 85 showed a balanced CD4/CD8 makeup. In pre-infection memory, a portion of responding clones appeared, which suggested that cross-reactive memory joined.

TCRdb processed the 5' RACE reads anew with MiXCR; each CDR3 protein has one entry. The repertoire consists of 500,000 to 550,000 distinct CDR3 sequences, with around 20% occurring once and the leading ten covering under 15%. This clonotype was sampled from an adult woman who had mild COVID-19 (a few samples of this study predate the infection). Cell type and time point are not known. Sequenced material: PBMCs or a T cell subset sorted from them (not recorded which). This chain connects TRBV12-3 or TRBV12-4 to TRBJ2-1; D unclear. Here the CDR3 DNA reads TGTGCCAGCAACCTCGACATCTCCTACAATGAGCAGTTCTTC. This codes for CASNLDISYNEQFF.